Below are 27 T cell receptor beta chains sequenced from a single sample in a study of blood T cells in healthy people across ages. Through a sample-barcoded 5' primer and a J-beta primer mix, a second PCR was run for roughly 7 to 12 cycles. TCRdb ran MiXCR on the 5' RACE reads and lists one entry per CDR3 protein. The profile shows about 720,000 distinct CDR3 sequences, around a quarter of them singletons. These data were also reused for a study on T cells of mothers and their children.

The sample taken for sequencing was blood. These receptors all come from a boy younger than 18 in good health.

The J gene is TRBJ2-5, the V gene TRBV11-1, with D unclear. This CDR3 comprises 14 residues. With 5 bases removed from V and 7 bases from J, the gap between germline ends came to 17 bases. From germline, CDR1 is SGHAT and CDR2 FQDESV (reference sequence). This CDR3 reads CASSGRLGMGTQYF. CDR3 nucleotides: TGTGCCAGCAGCGGCCGACTGGGGATGGGGACCCAGTACTTC.

This clonotype was observed a handful of times. V usage is TRBV28 and J usage is TRBJ1-2; D gene ambiguous. V was clipped by 11 bases and J by 5 bases, with 12 bases between them. This CDR3 contains 11 residues. Germline V lookup: CDR1 MDHEN, CDR2 SYDVKM. CDR3 DNA sequence: TGTGCCGCCACCACCGCATATGGCTACACCTTC. It is translated as CAATTAYGYTF.

The chain combines TRBV6-5 with TRBJ2-5; 7 bases are a match to TRBD1. The ends lost 5 bases at V and 5 bases at J; junction bases unmatched: 8. The germline CDR1 and CDR2 sequences are MNHEY and SVGAGI. CDR3 length: 14 residues. CDR3 nucleotide sequence: TGTGCCAGCAGTGCCACAGGGGCCCGGGAGACCCAGTACTTC. Translated, it gives CASSATGARETQYF.

This clonotype was counted a few times. The CDR3 loop is CAWRGLAQKGIGELFF. DNA of the CDR3: TGTGCCTGGAGGGGACTAGCGCAGAAGGGAATCGGGGAGCTGTTTTTT. This rearrangement joins TRBV30 to TRBJ2-2; 10 positions match TRBD2. V was clipped by 3 bases and J by 7 bases; unmatched bases: 11. Germline-derived CDR1 and CDR2 are GTSNPN and SVGIG (reference sequence). This CDR3 spans 16 amino acids.

This clonotype was picked up a small number of times. The rearrangement uses TRBV27 and TRBJ2-1; the D is unclear. V lost 8 bases and J 0 bases, leaving 8 bases between the germline ends. This CDR3 has 13 amino acids. Germline values: CDR1 MNHEY, CDR2 SMNVEV (reference sequence). The CDR3 DNA is TGTGCCAGCCATAGCCGCTCCTACAATGAGCAGTTCTTC. Its protein is CASHSRSYNEQFF.

V gene TRBV2 combines with J gene TRBJ2-5; D is ambiguous. Deletions cut 7 bases from V and 11 bases from J, with 23 bases between. This CDR3 spans 14 amino acids. From germline, CDR1 is SNHLY and CDR2 FYNNEI. DNA of the CDR3: TGTGCCAGCAACCGAGGTCTGAACTACAGAGAGCAGTACTTC. Encoded protein: CASNRGLNYREQYF.

This clonotype has more than one count but fewer than ten. V gene TRBV4-3 combines with J gene TRBJ2-5; tentative D call: TRBD2 (5 bases). The J call could be wrong; TRBJ2-7 is a better fit for the DNA end. Germline CDR1 reads LGHNA; CDR2 reads YSLEER. This CDR3 contains 13 residues. This CDR3 reads CASSYRGVHEQYF. The CDR3 DNA sequence: TGCGCCAGCAGTTACCGGGGAGTCCACGAGCAGTACTTC.

In its sample, this clonotype was seen many times. V usage is TRBV5-6 and J usage is TRBJ1-3; the D is unclear. The CDR3 loop spans 14 amino acids. CDR1 and CDR2 from the germline V gene are SGHDT and YYEEEE. Trimming removed 0 bases from V and 0 bases from J, with 4 bases in between. The CDR3 sequence is CASSLDLSGNTIYF. CDR3 nucleotide sequence: TGTGCCAGCAGCTTGGATCTCTCTGGAAACACCATATATTTT.

This chain joins TRBV4-3 and TRBJ2-2, with a possible D match to TRBD2 (5 bases). The V gene's germline CDR1 is LGHNA and CDR2 YSLEER. V shed 3 bases and J shed 4 bases, with 9 bases lying between them. The CDR3 runs 14 residues. The CDR3 region is CASSHRTFTGELFF. CDR3 nucleotide sequence: TGCGCCAGCAGCCACAGGACTTTCACCGGGGAGCTGTTTTTT.

This sequence joins TRBV24-1 and TRBJ2-1; possibly TRBD2 for D (6 bases). V was clipped by 3 bases and J by 5 bases, with 16 bases between them. The length of the CDR3 is 16 residues. CDR1 and CDR2 (germline): KGHDR, SFDVKD. In DNA form, the CDR3 reads TGTGCCACCAGTGATCCGTTAGCGGAGTCAAACAATGAGCAGTTCTTC. Encoded protein: CATSDPLAESNNEQFF.

The chain carries TRBV7-9 and TRBJ2-1; TRBD2 matches at 14 bases. Trimming removed 8 bases from V and 9 bases from J; junction bases left unmatched: 6. The germline gives CDR1 SEHNR, CDR2 FQNEAQ (reference sequence). CDR3 length: 14 residues. The DNA for the CDR3 is TGTGCCAGCGCGGGACTAGCGGGAGAGGTTGAGCAGTTCTTC. This encodes CASAGLAGEVEQFF.

The chain uses TRBV12-3 or TRBV12-4 and TRBJ2-1; 11 nucleotides line up with TRBD2. The CDR3 contains 14 residues. The trim removed 5 bases at V and 6 bases at J, leaving 3 bases unmatched. The CDR3 sequence is CASSGTSGLNEQFF. The CDR3 bases are TGTGCCAGCAGTGGGACTAGCGGCCTCAATGAGCAGTTCTTC.

This clonotype was observed a handful of times. The chain links TRBV29-1 to TRBJ2-5; D gene unclear. Germline CDR1 reads SQVTM; CDR2 reads ANQGSEA. V lost 5 bases and J 3 bases, leaving 4 bases between the germline ends. This CDR3 region has 10 residues. Written as DNA, the CDR3 is TGCAGCGTTTATGAAGAGACCCAGTACTTC. This encodes CSVYEETQYF. Based on the CDR3 plus reference TRBV29-1 and TRBJ2-5, the full variable domain is SAVISQKPSRDICQRGTSLTIQCQVDSQVTMMFWYRQQPGQSLTLIATANQGSEATYESGFVIDKFPISRPNLTFSTLTVSNMSPEDSSIYLCSVYEETQYFGPGTRLLVL.

This clonotype came up a few times. This chain's CDR3 is CASSRKLAADTQYF. CDR3 nucleotide sequence: TGTGCCAGCAGCCGCAAACTAGCCGCAGATACGCAGTATTTT. This chain connects TRBV3-1 to TRBJ2-3; TRBD2 might be the D (6 bases). Trimming removed 4 bases at V and 4 bases at J, with 12 bases between. From germline, CDR1 is LGHDT and CDR2 YNNKEL (reference sequence). The CDR3 covers 14 residues.

This clonotype occurred a few times. The V call is TRBV28, the J call TRBJ2-7, with 8 bases identical to TRBD1. The CDR3 has 14 residues. CDR1 MDHEN and CDR2 SYDVKM come from the germline V gene. Losses at the gene ends were 5 bases for V and 7 bases for J; bases not matched to a gene: 10. For the CDR3, the DNA is TGTGCCAGCAGTCACCCGACAGGGGTGAGGGAGCAGTACTTC. Translation: CASSHPTGVREQYF.

The chain employs TRBV29-1 and TRBJ2-3; no reliable D call. The V gene's germline CDR1 is SQVTM and CDR2 ANQGSEA. This CDR3 is built from 14 residues. V dropped 3 bases and J dropped 3 bases, with 13 bases sitting between them. The CDR3 reads CSVDPPSSTDTQYF. The CDR3 coding sequence is TGCAGCGTTGACCCACCGAGTTCGACAGATACGCAGTATTTT.

This chain connects TRBV24-1 to TRBJ2-3; 10 bases align to TRBD2. With V trimmed by 4 bases and J by 0 bases, 12 bases remained unmatched. Germline CDR1 KGHDR, CDR2 SFDVKD. CDR3 size: 19 residues. CDR3: CATSDRTSGPSASTDTQYF. In DNA, the CDR3 is TGTGCCACCAGTGACCGGACTAGCGGACCATCCGCTAGCACAGATACGCAGTATTTT.

The J gene is TRBJ2-2, the V gene TRBV4-2; TRBD2 is a possible D gene (5 bases). Germline CDR1 is LGHNA and CDR2 is YNFKEQ. V was cut by 0 bases and J by 2 bases, with 16 bases left in between. The CDR3 is 18 amino acids. CDR3 residues: CASSQEELARSNTGELFF. CDR3 coding DNA: TGTGCCAGCAGCCAAGAAGAGCTAGCAAGATCTAACACCGGGGAGCTGTTTTTT.

This clonotype was counted only a few times. This chain links TRBV6-2 or TRBV6-3 with TRBJ2-5, with 8 nucleotides matching TRBD1. The end of the DNA aligns better with TRBJ2-7, so the J call may be wrong. The CDR3 sequence is 15 residues long. The germline V gene has CDR1 MNHEY and CDR2 SVGEGT. The CDR3 sequence: CASSYLGQAPYEQYF. In DNA, the CDR3 is TGTGCCAGCAGTTACCTGGGACAGGCTCCCTACGAGCAGTACTTC.

J is TRBJ2-1 and V is TRBV4-3; 8 bases fit TRBD2. The CDR3 consists of 17 residues. CDR1 is LGHNA and CDR2 is YSLEER in the germline V gene. J lost 2 bases, V lost 0 bases, and 6 bases had no gene match. CDR3 in amino acids: CASSQDSTSGTYNEQFF. For the CDR3, the DNA is TGCGCCAGCAGCCAAGACTCCACTAGCGGTACCTACAATGAGCAGTTCTTC.

A few counts support this clonotype. The chain employs TRBV7-2 and TRBJ2-5, with TRBD2 matching over 14 bases. V trimming: 5 bases; J trimming: 4 bases; junction bases outside the gene matches: 9. CDR3 length: 17 amino acids. Germline values: CDR1 SGHTA, CDR2 FQGNSA. CDR3 protein: CASSAWTSGRKGETQYF. The CDR3 nucleotides read TGTGCCAGCAGCGCCTGGACTAGCGGGAGGAAAGGAGAGACCCAGTACTTC.

The gene calls are TRBV29-1 and TRBJ2-5; TRBD2 might be the D (6 bases). From germline, CDR1 is SQVTM and CDR2 ANQGSEA. This CDR3 has 15 residues. Trimming took 0 bases from V and 1 from J, leaving 12 bases between them. The CDR3: CSVEDLAGSQETQYF. The DNA of the CDR3 is TGCAGCGTTGAAGATCTTGCGGGATCCCAAGAGACCCAGTACTTC.

The gene calls are TRBV7-9 and TRBJ2-7; D is ambiguous. The CDR3 spans 16 residues. Germline lookup yields CDR1 SEHNR and CDR2 FQNEAQ (reference sequence). Trimming removed 0 bases from V and 3 bases from J, with 15 bases in between. The chain's CDR3 is CASSLAGPLKGYEQYF. Written as DNA, the CDR3 is TGTGCCAGCAGCTTAGCAGGGCCTCTTAAGGGCTACGAGCAGTACTTC.

In its sample, this clonotype was seen a few times. The chain uses TRBV12-3 or TRBV12-4 and TRBJ2-5; D is ambiguous. V was clipped by 8 bases and J by 5 bases, with 21 bases between them. The CDR3 extends over 15 amino acids. CDR3 DNA sequence: TGTGCCAGCTGTCCCCGGTCGCTAGGTGGTGAGACCCAGTACTTC. This translates into CASCPRSLGGETQYF.

This clonotype has a handful of counts. The chain uses TRBV4-3 and TRBJ1-6; D not resolved. CDR1 and CDR2 from the germline V gene are LGHNA and YSLEER. Trimming removed 6 bases from V and 9 bases from J, with 12 bases in between. This CDR3 comprises 13 residues. The CDR3 protein is CASSPFLGSPLHF. The CDR3 coding sequence is TGCGCCAGCAGTCCATTTTTGGGTTCACCCCTCCACTTT.

Ten or more counts support this clonotype. V is TRBV13 and J is TRBJ2-5; the D gene is possibly TRBD2 (6 bases). The CDR3 is made up of 17 amino acids. With 4 bases removed from V and 2 bases from J, the gap between germline ends came to 20 bases. Per germline, CDR1 PRHDT and CDR2 FYEKMQ (reference sequence). The CDR3 protein is CASSSRSGGPIQETQYF. The CDR3, as DNA: TGTGCCAGCAGCTCCCGGTCCGGGGGTCCAATTCAAGAGACCCAGTACTTC.

This chain uses TRBV20-1 with TRBJ1-6; a possible D gene is TRBD1 (5 bases). This CDR3 has 16 amino acids. V lost 2 bases to trimming and J lost 4 bases, with 15 bases between them. CDR1 is DFQATT and CDR2 is SNEGSKA in the germline V gene (reference sequence). CDR3 nucleotides: TGCAGTGCTAGACCGACCGGGACCGCATATAATTCACCCCTCCACTTT. This codes for CSARPTGTAYNSPLHF.